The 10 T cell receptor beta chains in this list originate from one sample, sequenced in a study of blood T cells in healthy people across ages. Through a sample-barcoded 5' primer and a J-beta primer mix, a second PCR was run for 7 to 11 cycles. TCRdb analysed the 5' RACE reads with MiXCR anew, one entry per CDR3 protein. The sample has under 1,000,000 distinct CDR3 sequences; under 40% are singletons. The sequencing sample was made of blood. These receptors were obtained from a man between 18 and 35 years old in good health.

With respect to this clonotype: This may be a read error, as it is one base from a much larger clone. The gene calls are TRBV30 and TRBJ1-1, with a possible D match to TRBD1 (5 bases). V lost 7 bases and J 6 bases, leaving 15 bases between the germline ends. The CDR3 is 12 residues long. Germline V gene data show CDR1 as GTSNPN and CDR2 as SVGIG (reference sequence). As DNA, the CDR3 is TGTGCCTTAAGGGGCATATCGGCTGAAGCTTTCTTT. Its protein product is CALRGISAEAFF.

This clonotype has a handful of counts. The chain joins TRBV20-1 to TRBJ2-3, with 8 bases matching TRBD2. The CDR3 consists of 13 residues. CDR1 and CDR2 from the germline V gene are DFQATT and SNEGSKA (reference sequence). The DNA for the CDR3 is TGCAGCTCGGGGGGGCACTTGGCAGATACGCAGTATTTT. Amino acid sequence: CSSGGHLADTQYF.

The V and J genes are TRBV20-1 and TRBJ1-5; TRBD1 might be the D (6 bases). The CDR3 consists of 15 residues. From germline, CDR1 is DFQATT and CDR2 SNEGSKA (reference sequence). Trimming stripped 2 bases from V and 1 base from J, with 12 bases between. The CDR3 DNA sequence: TGCAGTGCTAGACACAGGGCGGGGAGCAATCAGCCCCAGCATTTT. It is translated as CSARHRAGSNQPQHF.

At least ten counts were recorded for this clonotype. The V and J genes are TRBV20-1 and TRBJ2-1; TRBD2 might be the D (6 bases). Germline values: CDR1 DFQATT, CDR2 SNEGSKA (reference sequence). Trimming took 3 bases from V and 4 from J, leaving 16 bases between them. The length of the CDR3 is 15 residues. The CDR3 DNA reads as TGCAGTGCTAGGTTAGCGGCTCCCCCATACAATGAGCAGTTCTTC. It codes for CSARLAAPPYNEQFF.

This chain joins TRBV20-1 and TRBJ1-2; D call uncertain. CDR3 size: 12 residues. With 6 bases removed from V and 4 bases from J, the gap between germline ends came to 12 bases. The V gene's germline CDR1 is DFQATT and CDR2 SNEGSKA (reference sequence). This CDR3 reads CSAPQEGYGYTF. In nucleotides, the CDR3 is TGCAGTGCCCCCCAGGAAGGCTATGGCTACACCTTC.

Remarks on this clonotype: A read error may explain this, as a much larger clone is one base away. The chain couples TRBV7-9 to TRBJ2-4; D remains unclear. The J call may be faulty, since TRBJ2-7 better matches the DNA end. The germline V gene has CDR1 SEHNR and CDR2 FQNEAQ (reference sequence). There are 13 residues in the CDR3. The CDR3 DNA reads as TGTGCCAGCAGCTTAGGGCCGGTCCGCGAGCAGTACTTC. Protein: CASSLGPVREQYF.

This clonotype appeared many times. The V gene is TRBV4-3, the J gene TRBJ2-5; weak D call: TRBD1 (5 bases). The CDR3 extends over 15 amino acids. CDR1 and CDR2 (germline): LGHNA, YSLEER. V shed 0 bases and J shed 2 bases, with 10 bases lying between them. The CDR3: CASSQDMGRQETQYF. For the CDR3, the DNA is TGCGCCAGCAGCCAAGATATGGGGCGACAAGAGACCCAGTACTTC.

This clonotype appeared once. CDR3 coding DNA: TGCAGTGCTCACAACTTAGGGGGAGTTAAACTGTTTTTT. Its protein product is CSAHNLGGVKLFF. This sequence joins TRBV20-1 and TRBJ1-4; TRBD1 might be the D (6 bases). This CDR3 is 13 amino acids long. CDR1 is DFQATT, CDR2 SNEGSKA, per germline (reference sequence). The ends were cut back, 5 bases at V and 11 bases at J, with 18 bases in the middle.

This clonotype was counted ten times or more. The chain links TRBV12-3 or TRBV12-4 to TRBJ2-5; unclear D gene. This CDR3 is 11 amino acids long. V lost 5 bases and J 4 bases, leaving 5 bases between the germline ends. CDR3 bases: TGTGCCAGCAGTCCGGCAGAGACCCAGTACTTC. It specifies CASSPAETQYF.

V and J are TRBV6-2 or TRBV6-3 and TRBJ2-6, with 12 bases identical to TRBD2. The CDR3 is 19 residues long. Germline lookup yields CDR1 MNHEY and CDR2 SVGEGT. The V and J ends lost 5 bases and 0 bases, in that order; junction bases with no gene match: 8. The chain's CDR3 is CASSPGLAGEYSGANVLTF. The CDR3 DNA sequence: TGTGCCAGCAGTCCGGGACTAGCGGGTGAATACTCTGGGGCCAACGTCCTGACTTTC.